What follows are 31 T cell receptor beta chains derived from one specimen sequenced in a study of cytomegalovirus exposure and HLA in healthy donors. PCR was performed using 60 Vbeta and 13 Jbeta primers. This table comes from immunoSEQ multiplex PCR, and its TCRdb copy is limited to in-frame clones, with some not included. This sample carries some 150,000 clones, about four fifths of them seen once, and the ten largest clones take about 0.77%. Specimen: PBMCs. Receptors originate from a woman aged 18-30 years in good health and CMV-seronegative.

The chain carries TRBV10-1 and TRBJ1-2, with TRBD1 matching over 8 bases. This CDR3 region has 14 residues. The germline V gene has CDR1 WNHNN and CDR2 SYGVQD (reference sequence). The trim removed 3 bases at V and 4 bases at J, leaving 4 bases unmatched. This chain's CDR3 is CASSDQGASYGYTF. As DNA, the CDR3 is TGCGCCAGCAGTGACCAGGGGGCCAGCTATGGCTACACCTTC.

The chain has TRBV7-2 and TRBJ2-5, with TRBD2 matching over 7 bases. With 5 bases clipped from V and 3 bases from J, the junction kept 9 bases outside the gene matches. The CDR3 runs 15 residues. CDR1 is SGHTA, CDR2 FQGNSA, per germline. DNA for the CDR3: TGTGCCAGCAGCCCGGGGGGTGGAAGGGAAGAGACCCAGTACTTC. This translates into CASSPGGGREETQYF.

A single count supports this clone. V gene TRBV5-4 combines with J gene TRBJ1-4; 10 bases match TRBD1. The germline CDR1 and CDR2 sequences are SGHNT and YYREEE (reference sequence). CDR3 length equals 15 residues. Germline trimming cut 2 bases from V and 5 bases from J; bases unmatched to any gene: 3. CDR3 DNA sequence: TGTGCCAGCAGCTTTTTGGACAGGGGGAATGAAAAACTGTTTTTT. Translating it yields CASSFLDRGNEKLFF.

V and J are TRBV14 and TRBJ1-1, with TRBD1 matching 7 bases. Germline CDR1 and CDR2: SGHDN and FVKESK. The CDR3 consists of 14 residues. J was trimmed by 1 base and V by 4 bases; bases with no gene match: 3. The CDR3 protein is CASSPRQGNTEAFF. For the CDR3, the DNA is TGTGCCAGCAGCCCACGACAGGGGAACACTGAAGCTTTCTTT. The whole variable domain, remainder taken from reference TRBV14 and TRBJ1-1, is EAGVTQFPSHSVIEKGQTVTLRCDPISGHDNLYWYRRVMGKEIKFLLHFVKESKQDESGMPNNRFLAERTGGTYSTLKVQPAELEDSGVYFCASSPRQGNTEAFFGQGTRLTVV.

This clone was recorded once. The chain uses TRBV5-4 and TRBJ2-3; TRBD1 agrees at 8 bases. The germline V gene has CDR1 SGHNT and CDR2 YYREEE (reference sequence). The CDR3 contains 15 residues. The V segment lost 3 bases and the J segment 4 bases; nucleotides outside the gene matches: 7. The CDR3 DNA follows: TGTGCCAGCAGCTCACACTCACAGGGGGCAGATACGCAGTATTTT. It specifies CASSSHSQGADTQYF.

V usage is TRBV5-1 and J usage is TRBJ2-5; TRBD2 aligns across 13 bases. Germline CDR1 is SGHRS and CDR2 is YFSETQ. The length of the CDR3 is 21 residues. Trimming took 2 bases from V and 5 from J; bases not matched to a gene: 21. CDR3 sequence reads: CASSFSPTRPRTSGGGETQYF. CDR3 nucleotide sequence: TGCGCCAGCAGCTTCTCCCCCACCCGCCCCCGGACTAGCGGGGGAGGGGAGACCCAGTACTTC. The full variable domain, in which reference TRBV5-1 and TRBJ2-5 provide the parts outside the CDR3, is KAGVTQTPRYLIKTRGQQVTLSCSPISGHRSVSWYQQTPGQGLQFLFEYFSETQRNKGNFPGRFSGRQFSNSRSEMNVSTLELGDSALYLCASSFSPTRPRTSGGGETQYFGPGTRLLVL.

The V call is TRBV4-2, the J call TRBJ1-3, with 9 bases aligning to TRBD1. Germline assignment: CDR1 LGHNA and CDR2 YNFKEQ. The CDR3 sequence is 16 residues long. The V segment lost 6 bases and the J segment 0 bases; nucleotides outside the gene matches: 6. The CDR3 loop is CASRQGQGNSGNTIYF. As DNA, the CDR3 is TGTGCCAGCAGACAGGGACAGGGAAACTCTGGAAACACCATATATTTT.

This clone showed up just a few times. The chain is built from TRBV19 and TRBJ2-7; 7 positions match TRBD1. The germline CDR1 and CDR2 sequences are LNHDA and SQIVND (reference sequence). After removal of 4 bases from V and 0 bases from J, the junction contained 3 bases not matched to a gene. The CDR3 has 14 amino acids. CDR3 region: CASSTGTASYEQYF. The CDR3 coding sequence is TGTGCCAGTAGTACCGGGACAGCCTCCTACGAGCAGTACTTC.

This clone was counted only a few times. The chain employs TRBV7-2 and TRBJ2-1, with D perhaps TRBD1 (6 bases). Trimming stripped 2 bases from V and 6 bases from J, with 11 bases between. This CDR3 contains 14 residues. Germline-derived CDR1 and CDR2 are SGHTA and FQGNSA. CDR3 protein: CASSLIGGLNEQFF. As DNA, the CDR3 is TGTGCCAGCAGCTTAATAGGGGGTCTCAATGAGCAGTTCTTC.

V and J are TRBV2 and TRBJ2-2, with 11 bases matching TRBD2. With 4 bases clipped from V and 6 bases from J, the junction kept 4 bases outside the gene matches. The CDR3 spans 15 residues. CDR1 SNHLY and CDR2 FYNNEI come from the germline V gene. CDR3 sequence: CASSVAGGRAGELFF. In DNA, the CDR3 is TGTGCCAGCAGTGTAGCGGGAGGGCGCGCCGGGGAGCTGTTTTTT. The full variable domain, completed using reference TRBV2 and TRBJ2-2, is EPEVTQTPSHQVTQMGQEVILRCVPISNHLYFYWYRQILGQKVEFLVSFYNNEISEKSEIFDDQFSVERPDGSNFTLKIRSTKLEDSAMYFCASSVAGGRAGELFFGEGSRLTVL.

A few counts support this clone. The chain uses TRBV2 and TRBJ2-7, with a weak D call TRBD1 (5 bases). The germline V and J ends were trimmed by 6 bases and 6 bases, with 12 bases remaining between them. Germline V lookup: CDR1 SNHLY, CDR2 FYNNEI. The CDR3 extends over 12 amino acids. The CDR3 loop reads CASSLRVGEQYF. CDR3 nucleotide sequence: TGTGCCAGCAGCCTCAGGGTTGGCGAGCAGTACTTC. Together with reference TRBV2 and TRBJ2-7, the CDR3 gives the full variable domain: EPEVTQTPSHQVTQMGQEVILRCVPISNHLYFYWYRQILGQKVEFLVSFYNNEISEKSEIFDDQFSVERPDGSNFTLKIRSTKLEDSAMYFCASSLRVGEQYFGPGTRLTVT.

The chain uses TRBV4-3 and TRBJ2-1; TRBD2 matches at 8 bases. This CDR3 is built from 15 residues. Germline loops: CDR1 LGHNA, CDR2 YSLEER. The V segment lost 6 bases and the J segment 0 bases; nucleotides outside the gene matches: 4. The CDR3 DNA follows: TGCGCCAGCAGTCTGAGCGGGAGCTCCTACAATGAGCAGTTCTTC. It translates to CASSLSGSSYNEQFF.

The rearrangement uses TRBV7-8 and TRBJ1-5; 9 nucleotides align to TRBD1. The germline gives CDR1 SGHVS, CDR2 FQNEAQ. The CDR3 runs 17 residues. Unmatched junction bases numbered 9, after V lost 1 base and J lost 5 bases. The CDR3 loop is CASSLGPTGGSHQPQHF. In nucleotides, the CDR3 is TGTGCCAGCAGCTTAGGGCCGACAGGGGGTAGTCATCAGCCCCAGCATTTT.

Here the CDR3 reads CASSLGTGLYEQYF. CDR3 DNA: TGTGCCAGCAGCCTGGGCACAGGCCTTTACGAGCAGTACTTC. The chain employs TRBV7-8 and TRBJ2-7; the D gene is possibly TRBD1 (5 bases). The CDR3 has 14 amino acids. V was trimmed by 5 bases and J by 4 bases, leaving 15 bases between them. The germline V gene encodes CDR1 SGHVS and CDR2 FQNEAQ.

V gene TRBV5-1 combines with J gene TRBJ2-7; maybe TRBD1 (5 bases). V shed 3 bases and J shed 2 bases, with 15 bases lying between them. CDR1 is SGHRS, CDR2 YFSETQ, per germline. This CDR3 is 15 amino acids long. The CDR3 sequence is CASSSGHLPTYEQYF. The CDR3, as DNA: TGCGCCAGCAGCTCCGGACACCTACCCACCTACGAGCAGTACTTC.

This clone came up a few times. The chain is built from TRBV19 and TRBJ1-2; D unresolved. Trimming cost V 3 bases and J 4 bases, with 9 bases left between them. From germline, CDR1 is LNHDA and CDR2 SQIVND (reference sequence). The CDR3 totals 13 residues. CDR3 residues: CASSIEASYGYTF. DNA for the CDR3: TGTGCCAGTAGTATTGAGGCCTCCTATGGCTACACCTTC.

The genes are TRBV6-6 and TRBJ1-2, with unresolved D. The germline V gene encodes CDR1 MNHNY and CDR2 SVGAGI (reference sequence). V lost 6 bases and J 6 bases, leaving 17 bases between the germline ends. CDR3 size: 14 residues. The CDR3 coding sequence is TGTGCCAGCAGCTATGGAGAGGCTCGGAATGGCTACACCTTC. It is translated as CASSYGEARNGYTF.

The chain joins TRBV13 to TRBJ2-3, with D unclear. The germline V gene has CDR1 PRHDT and CDR2 FYEKMQ (reference sequence). Trimming took off 3 bases at V and 3 bases at J, with 7 bases between the two ends. This CDR3 spans 13 amino acids. DNA for the CDR3: TGTGCCAGCAGCTTGGCCTCGACAGATACGCAGTATTTT. Amino acid sequence: CASSLASTDTQYF.

This clone was recorded a few times. The gene calls are TRBV7-2 and TRBJ2-1; TRBD2 is a possible D gene (6 bases). Germline V CDR1 and CDR2: SGHTA, FQGNSA. Between the trimmed V and J ends, which lost 3 bases and 3 bases, there was a span of 12 bases. The CDR3 runs to 15 residues. The CDR3 spells CASSFTSRYYNEQFF. As DNA, the CDR3 is TGTGCCAGCAGCTTTACTAGCAGATACTACAATGAGCAGTTCTTC.

This clone was seen more than once but under ten times. The V call is TRBV6-1, the J call TRBJ2-5, with D maybe TRBD2 (7 bases). This CDR3 has 16 amino acids. V dropped 0 bases and J dropped 1 base, with 12 bases sitting between them. Per the germline V gene, CDR1 is MNHNS and CDR2 is SASEGT. The CDR3 loop is CASSEAPGGSQETQYF. CDR3 coding DNA: TGTGCCAGCAGTGAAGCCCCGGGGGGCTCCCAAGAGACCCAGTACTTC.

The chain links TRBV15 to TRBJ2-7; perhaps TRBD2 as D (7 bases). Germline V gene data show CDR1 as LNHNV and CDR2 as YYDKDF (reference sequence). This CDR3 is built from 16 residues. Trimming cost V 4 bases and J 3 bases, with 19 bases left between them. CDR3 nucleotide sequence: TGTGCCACCAGCAAAGGGGGGGGGAGTGTGTTCTACGAGCAGTACTTC. The encoded protein is CATSKGGGSVFYEQYF. The whole variable domain, filled in from reference TRBV15 and TRBJ2-7, reads DAMVIQNPRYQVTQFGKPVTLSCSQTLNHNVMYWYQQKSSQAPKLLFHYYDKDFNNEADTPDNFQSRRPNTSFCFLDIRSPGLGDTAMYLCATSKGGGSVFYEQYFGPGTRLTVT.

The V and J genes are TRBV2 and TRBJ2-1, with unresolved D. Trimming took 7 bases from V and 6 from J, leaving 19 bases between them. Per germline, CDR1 SNHLY and CDR2 FYNNEI. The CDR3 is made up of 15 amino acids. CDR3 in amino acids: CASNGQTVVFNEQFF. The DNA of the CDR3 is TGTGCCAGCAACGGCCAAACAGTGGTGTTCAATGAGCAGTTCTTC.

J is TRBJ1-2 and V is TRBV27, with 9 nucleotides matching TRBD1. V gave up 4 bases and J gave up 8 bases; unmatched junction bases: 8. Germline values: CDR1 MNHEY, CDR2 SMNVEV (reference sequence). CDR3 length equals 14 residues. The DNA of the CDR3 is TGTGCCAGCAGTTCGGTGACAGGGGGTCGGGGCTACACCTTC. Its translation is CASSSVTGGRGYTF.

The chain links TRBV4-1 to TRBJ2-7, with 12 bases fitting TRBD2. Germline lookup yields CDR1 MGHRA and CDR2 YSYEKL. The CDR3 covers 16 residues. With 1 base clipped from V and 4 bases from J, the junction kept 5 bases outside the gene matches. The CDR3 loop is CASSQVGTSGRYEQYF. The DNA for the CDR3 is TGCGCCAGCAGCCAAGTGGGGACTAGCGGGCGGTACGAGCAGTACTTC.

The chain is built from TRBV28 and TRBJ1-5; D is ambiguous. Trimming removed 5 bases at V and 5 bases at J, with 13 bases between. Germline V gene lookup returns CDR1 MDHEN and CDR2 SYDVKM. This CDR3 has 14 residues. In nucleotides, the CDR3 is TGTGCCAGCAGTACCCCCAACATCGATCAGCCCCAGCATTTT. It is translated as CASSTPNIDQPQHF.

The chain recombines TRBV9 with TRBJ2-7, with D perhaps TRBD2 (6 bases). The CDR3 spans 16 residues. CDR1 and CDR2 (germline): SGDLS, YYNGEE. The V end lost 3 bases, the J end lost 0 bases, and 16 bases lay between the germline ends. CDR3 nucleotide sequence: TGTGCCAGCAGCGGGGGGGTGGGCGGACGCTCCTACGAGCAGTACTTC. Translating gives CASSGGVGGRSYEQYF.

V gene TRBV6-6 combines with J gene TRBJ2-5; perhaps TRBD2 as D (5 bases). The J call may be faulty, since TRBJ2-7 better matches the DNA end. Germline lookup yields CDR1 MNHNY and CDR2 SVGAGI (reference sequence). CDR3 length equals 14 residues. CDR3 loop: CASIRTGAYYEQYF. Here the CDR3 DNA reads TGTGCCAGCATTCGGACTGGAGCTTACTACGAGCAGTACTTC.

The chain carries TRBV12-5 and TRBJ2-5, with a tentative D call TRBD2 (5 bases). Trimming shortened V by 0 bases and J by 7 bases, and 9 bases separated the two germline ends. Germline values: CDR1 LGHNT, CDR2 FRNRAP. The CDR3 consists of 13 residues. CDR3 sequence: CASGLVGGGTQYF. For the CDR3, the DNA is TGTGCTAGTGGTTTGGTCGGAGGTGGGACCCAGTACTTC.

The V gene is TRBV10-1, the J gene TRBJ2-7, with D hard to call. The CDR3 has 13 residues. Germline V lookup: CDR1 WNHNN, CDR2 SYGVQD (reference sequence). Trimming stripped 4 bases from V and 3 bases from J, with 10 bases between. The CDR3 here is CASSADMNYEQYF. CDR3 in DNA: TGCGCCAGCAGTGCAGACATGAACTACGAGCAGTACTTC.

The chain links TRBV7-2 to TRBJ2-5; the match to TRBD2 covers 9 bases. Germline V gene data show CDR1 as SGHTA and CDR2 as FQGNSA. After removal of 1 base from V and 0 bases from J, the junction contained 3 bases not matched to a gene. This CDR3 contains 16 residues. The CDR3: CASSLVAGGYQETQYF. The CDR3 coding sequence is TGTGCCAGCAGCTTAGTGGCGGGAGGGTACCAAGAGACCCAGTACTTC.

The chain recombines TRBV2 with TRBJ2-5; tentatively, D is TRBD1 (6 bases). V was trimmed by 7 bases and J by 2 bases, leaving 11 bases between them. Germline V gives CDR1 SNHLY, CDR2 FYNNEI. The CDR3 consists of 13 residues. The CDR3 region has the DNA TGTGCCAGCAAACGAGGGGGTCAAGAGACCCAGTACTTC. This encodes CASKRGGQETQYF.